This T cell receptor beta chain was identified in a study of cytomegalovirus exposure and HLA in healthy donors. Study-wide background: Assignment to the Caucasian-associated ancestry cluster applied to more than 75% of the approximately 390 genotyped donors. General study results and limits: As a later analysis showed, a missense DCLRE1C variant was linked to trimming of TCR beta V- and J-genes.

In the PCR, 60 Vbeta and 13 Jbeta primers were used. TCRdb's copy holds only in-frame clones and misses some; the assay was immunoSEQ multiplex PCR. The sample lists about 120,000 clones, roughly 77% occurring once. Of note for this clone: What it binds is unknown.

The clonotype was recovered from a man in his forties or fifties in good health and CMV-seronegative. Source material: PBMCs.

Written as DNA, the CDR3 is TGTGCCAGCAGTTACCCGCCCCACAGGGGAAATTCACCCCTCCACTTT. It encodes CASSYPPHRGNSPLHF. V gene TRBV6-5 combines with J gene TRBJ1-6, with 7 bases fitting TRBD1. From germline, CDR1 is MNHEY and CDR2 SVGAGI. Unmatched junction bases numbered 8, after V lost 2 bases and J lost 7 bases. The CDR3 spans 16 residues.